This T cell receptor beta chain was captured by sequencing in a study of early stage breast cancer tumors (dated by TCRdb to about 2017). About the full investigation: Of the approximately 15 invasive breast tumors, around twelve were found to be estrogen receptor-positive, progesterone receptor-positive and HER2-negative. The samples as a whole yielded approximately 2,800,000 detected templates, corresponding to fewer than 1.4 million unique clonotypes. Of the approximately twelve ER+/PR+/HER2- tumors, eight were classified as invasive ductal carcinomas and four as invasive lobular carcinomas. On average, each sample got approximately 9.8-fold read coverage. General findings and caveats noted by the study authors: Repertoires from blood and normal breast were more alike than repertoires from blood and tumor, and in about 85% of the 16 patients, comparing each tissue with blood separated tumor from normal. Chain pairing and functional markers such as CD4, CD8 and FOXP3 were missed by bulk genomic DNA sequencing of unsorted cells. The small cohort size prevented analysis by tumor subtype. Compared with adjacent normal breast tissue, tumors had around 2.5-fold higher T cell density and higher clonality. Enriched TCRB sequences shared across patients were mostly commonly generated sequences, unlikely to play an important role in the tumor microenvironment.

Each sample was amplified in two independent genomic DNA replicates, using 0.4 to 0.6 ug for blood and roughly 1.5 ug for tumor or normal breast. Following the manufacturer's instructions, the ImmunoSeq Intro kit was used to carry out TCRB sequencing on genomic DNA. For absolute quantification, the roughly 28-cycle multiplex PCR included proprietary primers along with spike-in control sequences. An 87-bp fragment spanning the CDR3 and flanking V and J genes was sequenced with single-end 150-bp reads. Seven samples, with two replicates for each sample, were multiplexed per lane of an Illumina MiSeq using version 3.0 chemistry. The study's processing was this. Raw data were processed with the vendor's proprietary pipeline, and both replicates were merged into a single result per sample. To define clonotypes, the study grouped productive rearrangements that shared the V-gene family, CDR3 amino acid sequence and J-gene segment. To compute clonality, the normalized Shannon entropy (Pielou evenness) of TCRB abundances was subtracted from 1. To estimate T cell density, the total number of templates was divided by the number of input cells, which was inferred from the amount of DNA input. Recon was used with default parameters to estimate total repertoire diversity and clonality. Clonotypes with over 0.1% abundance in tumor and at least 32-fold higher abundance in tumor than in normal breast were defined as tumor-enriched. What TCRdb holds here is the immuneACCESS table cut down to in-frame rearrangements. Part of the clones is not present; checked against another copy, under half of the missing clones reflect an unresolved V gene, and the others are unexplained. The D gene and trimming were derived from the DNA, and the V and J assignments and clone size from that table. The sample table holds fewer than 30,000 clones, of which about 59% were seen once. The ten largest clones capture more than 7% of the sample.

About 20-50 mg of tumor tissue was diced, and more than 3 ug of DNA was typically obtained. The study profiled bulk TCR beta-chain repertoires in matched peripheral blood, tumor and adjacent normal breast tissue taken from more than 15 patients with early-stage breast cancer. Once resection was done, tumor tissue identified by eye was cut out and put into prechilled RNAlater. Tumor tissue (about 18-55 mg) was diced and homogenized in RLTplus buffer with beta-mercaptoethanol and antifoaming agent using a TissueLyser II. The Qiagen AllPrep DNA/RNA Mini kit was used to extract genomic DNA. Trimming takes 1 base from V and 0 bases from J, and the germline ends sit 14 bases apart. The CDR3 starts with the cysteine, ends with the phenylalanine, and has 17 residues. The DNA shown is the 51-base CDR3, in frame from base 1. CDR1 and CDR2 are drawn from the germline V gene: SGDLS, YYNGEE. About this clone itself: The antigen it binds to is not known. No base quality values were provided; no much bigger clone lies one nucleotide off.

The sequencing input was breast tumor tissue. The source is a person in their fifties with breast cancer. In this chain, TRBV9 is recombined with TRBJ2-1, with no confident D gene call. This receptor carries the CDR3 CASSVSWSRSSYNEQFF. In nucleotides, the sequence is TGTGCCAGCAGCGTATCCTGGTCGAGGAGCTCCTACAATGAGCAGTTCTTC.